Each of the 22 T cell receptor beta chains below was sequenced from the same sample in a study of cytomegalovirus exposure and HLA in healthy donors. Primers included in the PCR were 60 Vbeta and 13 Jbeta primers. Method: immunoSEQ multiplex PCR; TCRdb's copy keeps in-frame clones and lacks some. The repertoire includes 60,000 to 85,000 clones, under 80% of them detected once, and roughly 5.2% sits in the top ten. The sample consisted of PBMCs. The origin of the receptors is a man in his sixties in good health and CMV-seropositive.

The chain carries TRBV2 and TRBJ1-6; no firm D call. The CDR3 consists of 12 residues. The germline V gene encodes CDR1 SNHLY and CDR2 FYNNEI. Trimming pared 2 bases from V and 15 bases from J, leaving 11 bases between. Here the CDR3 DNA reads TGTGCCAGCAGTGAAAGTCGGGAGCACCTCCACTTT. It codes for CASSESREHLHF.

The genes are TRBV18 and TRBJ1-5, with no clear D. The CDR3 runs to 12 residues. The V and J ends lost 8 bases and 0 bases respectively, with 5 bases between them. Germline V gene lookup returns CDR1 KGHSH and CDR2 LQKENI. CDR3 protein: CASLFSNQPQHF. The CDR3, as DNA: TGTGCCAGCCTCTTTAGCAATCAGCCCCAGCATTTT.

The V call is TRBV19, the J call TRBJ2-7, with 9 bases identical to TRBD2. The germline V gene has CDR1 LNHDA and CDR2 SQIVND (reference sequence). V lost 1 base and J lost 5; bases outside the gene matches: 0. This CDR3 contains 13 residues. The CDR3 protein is CASSIASGDEQYF. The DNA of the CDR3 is TGTGCCAGTAGTATAGCTAGCGGGGACGAGCAGTACTTC.

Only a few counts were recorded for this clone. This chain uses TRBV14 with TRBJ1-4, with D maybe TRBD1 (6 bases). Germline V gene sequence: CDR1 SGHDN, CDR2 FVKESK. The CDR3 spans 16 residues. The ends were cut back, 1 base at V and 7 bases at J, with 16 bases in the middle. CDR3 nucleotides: TGTGCCAGCAGCCAAGCTTTAACAGGGCGCGCTGAAAAACTGTTTTTT. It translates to CASSQALTGRAEKLFF.

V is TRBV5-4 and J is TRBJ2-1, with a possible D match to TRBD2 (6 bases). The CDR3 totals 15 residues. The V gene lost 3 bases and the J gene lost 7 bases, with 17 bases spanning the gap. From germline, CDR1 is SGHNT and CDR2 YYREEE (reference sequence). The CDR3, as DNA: TGTGCCAGCAGCTCCCGGGACTCTCTTCCGAATGAGCAGTTCTTC. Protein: CASSSRDSLPNEQFF.

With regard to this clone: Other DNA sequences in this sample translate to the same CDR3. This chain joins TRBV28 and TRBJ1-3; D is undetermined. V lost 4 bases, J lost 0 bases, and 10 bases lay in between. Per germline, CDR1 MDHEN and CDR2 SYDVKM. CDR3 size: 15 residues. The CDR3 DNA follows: TGTGCCAGCAGTTCCGGACTGCTCTCTGGAAACACCATATATTTT. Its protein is CASSSGLLSGNTIYF.

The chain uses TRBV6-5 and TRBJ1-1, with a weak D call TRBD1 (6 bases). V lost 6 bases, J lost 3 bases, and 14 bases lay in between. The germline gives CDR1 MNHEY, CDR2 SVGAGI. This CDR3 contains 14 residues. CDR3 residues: CASSLRDRYTEAFF. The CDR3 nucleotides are TGTGCCAGCAGCCTACGAGACAGGTACACTGAAGCTTTCTTT.

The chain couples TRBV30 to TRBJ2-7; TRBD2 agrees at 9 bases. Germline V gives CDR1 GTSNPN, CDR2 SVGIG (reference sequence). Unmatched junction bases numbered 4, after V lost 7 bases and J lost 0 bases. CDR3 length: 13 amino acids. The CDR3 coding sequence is TGTGCCTCCCTAGCGGGGTACTCCTACGAGCAGTACTTC. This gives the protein CASLAGYSYEQYF.

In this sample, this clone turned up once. CDR3 sequence: CASRARGNTEAFF. The CDR3 DNA reads TGTGCCAGCAGGGCTCGAGGCAACACTGAAGCTTTCTTT. J is TRBJ1-1 and V is TRBV2; D remains ambiguous. The germline V gene encodes CDR1 SNHLY and CDR2 FYNNEI. The V end lost 6 bases, the J end lost 2 bases, and 10 bases lay between the germline ends. This CDR3 has 13 residues.

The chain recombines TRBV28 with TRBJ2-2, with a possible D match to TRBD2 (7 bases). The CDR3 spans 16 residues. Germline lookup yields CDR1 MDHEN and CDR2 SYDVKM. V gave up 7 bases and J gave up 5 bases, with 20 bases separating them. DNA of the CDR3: TGTGCCAGCATCTTAGGGGGAGGGCCTTGGACCGGGGAGCTGTTTTTT. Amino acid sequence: CASILGGGPWTGELFF.

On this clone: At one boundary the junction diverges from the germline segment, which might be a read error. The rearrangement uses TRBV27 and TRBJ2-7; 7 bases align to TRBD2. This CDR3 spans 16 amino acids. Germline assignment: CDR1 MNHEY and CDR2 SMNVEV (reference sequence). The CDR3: CASSPTRGGITYERYF. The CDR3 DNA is TGTGCCAGCAGCCCTACCCGGGGAGGGATTACCTACGAGCGGTACTTC.

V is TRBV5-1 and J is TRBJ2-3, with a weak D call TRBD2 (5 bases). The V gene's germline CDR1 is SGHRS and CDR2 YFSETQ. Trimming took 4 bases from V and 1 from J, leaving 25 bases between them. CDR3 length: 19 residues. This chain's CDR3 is CASSAGDTDFYGGTDTQYF. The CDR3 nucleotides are TGCGCCAGCAGCGCCGGGGATACGGATTTTTATGGGGGCACAGATACGCAGTATTTT.

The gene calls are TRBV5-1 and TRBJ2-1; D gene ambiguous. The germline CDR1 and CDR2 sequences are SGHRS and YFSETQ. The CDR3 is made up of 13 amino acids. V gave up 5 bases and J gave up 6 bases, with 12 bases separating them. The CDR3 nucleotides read TGCGCCAGCAGGATAGAAACTCTCAATGAGCAGTTCTTC. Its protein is CASRIETLNEQFF.

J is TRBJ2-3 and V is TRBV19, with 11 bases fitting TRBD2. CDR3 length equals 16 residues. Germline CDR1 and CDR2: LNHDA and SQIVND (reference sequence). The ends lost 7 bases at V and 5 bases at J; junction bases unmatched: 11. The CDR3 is CASNTISGGGKDTQYF. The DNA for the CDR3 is TGTGCCAGTAATACCATTAGCGGGGGGGGCAAAGATACGCAGTATTTT.

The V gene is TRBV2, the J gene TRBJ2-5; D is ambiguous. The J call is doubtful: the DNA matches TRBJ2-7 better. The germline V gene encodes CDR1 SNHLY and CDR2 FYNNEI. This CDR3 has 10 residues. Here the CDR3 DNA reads TGTGCCAGCAGGCGAAACGAGCAGTACTTC. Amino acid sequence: CASRRNEQYF.

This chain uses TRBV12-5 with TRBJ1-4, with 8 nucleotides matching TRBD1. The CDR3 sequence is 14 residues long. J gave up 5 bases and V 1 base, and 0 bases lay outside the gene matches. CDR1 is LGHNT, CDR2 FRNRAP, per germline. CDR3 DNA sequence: TGTGCTAGTGGTTTGGGGACAGGGAATGAAAAACTGTTTTTT. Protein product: CASGLGTGNEKLFF.

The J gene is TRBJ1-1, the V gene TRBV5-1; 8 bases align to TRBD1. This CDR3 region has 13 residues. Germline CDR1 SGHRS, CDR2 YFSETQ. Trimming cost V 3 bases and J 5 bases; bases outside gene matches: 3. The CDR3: CASSWTGRTEAFF. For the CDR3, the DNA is TGCGCCAGCAGCTGGACAGGGCGAACTGAAGCTTTCTTT. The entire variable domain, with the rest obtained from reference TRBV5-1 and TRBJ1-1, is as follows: KAGVTQTPRYLIKTRGQQVTLSCSPISGHRSVSWYQQTPGQGLQFLFEYFSETQRNKGNFPGRFSGRQFSNSRSEMNVSTLELGDSALYLCASSWTGRTEAFFGQGTRLTVV.

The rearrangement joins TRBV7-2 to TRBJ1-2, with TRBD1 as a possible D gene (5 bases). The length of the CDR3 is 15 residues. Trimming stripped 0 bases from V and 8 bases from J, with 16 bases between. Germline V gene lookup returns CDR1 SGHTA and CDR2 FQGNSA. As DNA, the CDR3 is TGTGCCAGCAGCTTAGCTGGGGGAGGGGAGGGAGGCTACACCTTC. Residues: CASSLAGGGEGGYTF.

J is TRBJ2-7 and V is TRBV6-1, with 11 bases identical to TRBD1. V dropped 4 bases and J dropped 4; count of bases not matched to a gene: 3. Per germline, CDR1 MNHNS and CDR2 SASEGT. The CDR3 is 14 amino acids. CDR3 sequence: CASSGTGGGYEQYF. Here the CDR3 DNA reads TGTGCCAGCAGTGGGACAGGGGGCGGGTACGAGCAGTACTTC.

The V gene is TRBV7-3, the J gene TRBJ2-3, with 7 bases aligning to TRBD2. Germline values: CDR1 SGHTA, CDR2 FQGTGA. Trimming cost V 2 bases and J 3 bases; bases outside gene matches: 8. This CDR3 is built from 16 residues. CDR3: CASSLFAGALTDTQYF. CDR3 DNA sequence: TGTGCCAGCAGCTTATTCGCGGGAGCGTTAACAGATACGCAGTATTTT.

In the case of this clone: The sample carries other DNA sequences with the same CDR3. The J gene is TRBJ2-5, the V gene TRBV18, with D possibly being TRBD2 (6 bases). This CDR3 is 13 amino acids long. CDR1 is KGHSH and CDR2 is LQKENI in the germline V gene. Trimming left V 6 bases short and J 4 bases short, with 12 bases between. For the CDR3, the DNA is TGTGCCAGCTCCCCTCAGGGAGGAGAGACCCAGTACTTC. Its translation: CASSPQGGETQYF.

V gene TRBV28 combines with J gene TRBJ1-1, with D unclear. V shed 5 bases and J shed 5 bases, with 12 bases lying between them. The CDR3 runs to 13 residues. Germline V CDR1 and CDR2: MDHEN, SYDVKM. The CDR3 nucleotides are TGTGCCAGCAGTCTAGAGGTCGTGACTGAAGCTTTCTTT. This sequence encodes CASSLEVVTEAFF. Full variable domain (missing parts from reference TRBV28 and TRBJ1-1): DVKVTQSSRYLVKRTGEKVFLECVQDMDHENMFWYRQDPGLGLRLIYFSYDVKMKEKGDIPEGYSVSREKKERFSLILESASTNQTSMYLCASSLEVVTEAFFGQGTRLTVV.